Described below is a single T cell receptor (beta chain) sequence and its context. These data are taken from a study of shared clonotypes between healthy human individuals. For the study at large: Ranging from 18 to 49 in age, donors were two women and a few men. Per-donor plates numbered three CD4 naive, three CD4 memory, two CD8 naive and one CD8 memory.

The table came from immunoSEQ multiplex PCR; TCRdb's copy has only in-frame clones and leaves some out. The table lists approximately 530,000 clones, 95% to 96% of them singletons, with about 0.068% in the top ten. V lost 6 bases to trimming and J lost 1 base; unmatched junction nucleotides: 6. CDR1 is MDHEN and CDR2 is SYDVKM in the germline V gene. The CDR3 spans 16 residues. The TCR sequence derives from a woman younger than 45 in good health. The chain combines TRBV28 with TRBJ2-1; 10 nucleotides match TRBD1. The sequenced material came from naive CD4+ T cells sorted from blood. Subset of the sample: CD45RA+ positively selected. Written as DNA, the CDR3 is TGTGCCAGCAGCCTTCCGGGACAGGGGTCCTACAATGAGCAGTTCTTC. Its translation: CASSLPGQGSYNEQFF. The full variable domain, with the rest looked up from reference TRBV28 and TRBJ2-1, is DVKVTQSSRYLVKRTGEKVFLECVQDMDHENMFWYRQDPGLGLRLIYFSYDVKMKEKGDIPEGYSVSREKKERFSLILESASTNQTSMYLCASSLPGQGSYNEQFFGPGTRLTVL.